These 23 T cell receptor beta chains came from one sample sequenced in a study of blood T cell repertoires in COVID-19. Clones were read by immunoSEQ multiplex PCR, and TCRdb kept only the in-frame ones, dropping some. This table holds 200,000 or so clones, roughly 88% found once. The sequencing sample was made of peripheral blood. These receptors originate from a man in his forties who had recovered from COVID-19.

The CDR3, as DNA: TGTGCCAGCAGTTACTCTGCGGTTCGGCGGGCAGGCTACACCTTC. This codes for CASSYSAVRRAGYTF. The rearrangement links TRBV6-5 to TRBJ1-2; D remains ambiguous. Trimming shortened V by 0 bases and J by 8 bases, and 16 bases separated the two germline ends. Germline CDR1 MNHEY, CDR2 SVGAGI. CDR3 size: 15 residues.

The chain recombines TRBV10-3 with TRBJ2-7, with 12 bases matching TRBD2. Germline CDR1 is ENHRY and CDR2 is SYGVKD. The V segment lost 3 bases and the J segment 5 bases; nucleotides outside the gene matches: 8. This CDR3 is 16 amino acids long. The CDR3 is CAISDSSSGRDHEQYF. The CDR3 region has the DNA TGTGCCATCAGTGATAGTTCTAGCGGGAGGGACCACGAGCAGTACTTC.

The chain is built from TRBV7-8 and TRBJ1-2; 8 bases map to TRBD1. V lost 5 bases to trimming and J lost 5 bases; unmatched junction nucleotides: 10. CDR1 and CDR2 from the germline V gene are SGHVS and FQNEAQ. This CDR3 is built from 15 residues. CDR3 protein: CASSPRTGTSYGYTF. The CDR3 DNA is TGTGCCAGCAGCCCCCGGACAGGGACGTCTTATGGCTACACCTTC. Full variable domain (rest looked up from reference TRBV7-8 and TRBJ1-2): GAGVSQSPRYKVAKRGQDVALRCDPISGHVSLFWYQQALGQGPEFLTYFQNEAQLDKSGLPSDRFFAERPEGSVSTLKIQRTQQEDSAVYLCASSPRTGTSYGYTFGSGTRLTVV.

The chain carries TRBV12-5 and TRBJ2-2, with 10 bases aligning to TRBD1. The germline gives CDR1 LGHNT, CDR2 FRNRAP. The length of the CDR3 is 15 residues. V shed 5 bases, J shed 6 bases, and the junction held 6 bases outside the gene matches. CDR3 nucleotide sequence: TGTGCTAGTGGTCGAGGACAGGGGGGTCCCGGGGAGCTGTTTTTT. Its translation: CASGRGQGGPGELFF.

J is TRBJ1-2 and V is TRBV19; D is undetermined. Trimming left V 5 bases short and J 0 bases short, with 13 bases between. Germline loops: CDR1 LNHDA, CDR2 SQIVND (reference sequence). The CDR3 spans 15 residues. CDR3 protein: CASSLQRGANYGYTF. The CDR3 DNA follows: TGTGCCAGTAGTCTCCAAAGAGGAGCTAACTATGGCTACACCTTC.

V gene TRBV6-5 combines with J gene TRBJ1-2, with 12 bases lining up with TRBD1. The CDR3 has 15 residues. Germline values: CDR1 MNHEY, CDR2 SVGAGI. With V trimmed by 6 bases and J by 3 bases, 5 bases remained unmatched. This CDR3 reads CASSWDRGPYYGYTF. The CDR3 coding sequence is TGTGCCAGCAGCTGGGACAGGGGGCCTTACTATGGCTACACCTTC.

This chain uses TRBV20-1 with TRBJ1-5; perhaps TRBD1 as D (6 bases). The CDR3 totals 16 residues. Germline V CDR1 and CDR2: DFQATT, SNEGSKA (reference sequence). Trimming stripped 3 bases from V and 8 bases from J, with 23 bases between. The CDR3 coding sequence is TGCAGTGCTAGTTCCCCCAGGGGAGAAGGGAGCGAGCCCCAGCATTTT. This sequence encodes CSASSPRGEGSEPQHF.

As concerns this clone: The sample has other DNA sequences that encode this CDR3 too. V usage is TRBV5-4 and J usage is TRBJ1-2, with TRBD1 identical over 7 bases. CDR1 is SGHNT and CDR2 is YYREEE in the germline V gene (reference sequence). The CDR3 totals 13 residues. Trimming cost V 4 bases and J 2 bases; bases outside gene matches: 2. The CDR3 DNA reads as TGTGCCAGCAGCCTACAGGGGAACTATGGCTACACCTTC. Translated: CASSLQGNYGYTF.

The chain carries TRBV7-2 and TRBJ1-2; 7 nucleotides align to TRBD1. Germline V gene data show CDR1 as SGHTA and CDR2 as FQGNSA. J was trimmed by 3 bases and V by 7 bases; bases with no gene match: 17. CDR3 length equals 17 residues. The chain's CDR3 is CASIPQGGGREDYGYTF. In DNA, the CDR3 is TGTGCCAGCATCCCTCAGGGGGGCGGAAGGGAAGACTATGGCTACACCTTC. The full variable domain, in which reference TRBV7-2 and TRBJ1-2 provide the parts outside the CDR3, is GAGVSQSPSNKVTEKGKDVELRCDPISGHTALYWYRQSLGQGLEFLIYFQGNSAPDKSGLPSDRFSAERTGGSVSTLTIQRTQQEDSAVYLCASIPQGGGREDYGYTFGSGTRLTVV.

The V call is TRBV5-1, the J call TRBJ1-5, with D uncertain. The germline CDR1 and CDR2 sequences are SGHRS and YFSETQ. The germline V and J ends were trimmed by 4 bases and 6 bases, with 11 bases remaining between them. The CDR3 spans 13 residues. CDR3 sequence reads: CASSIDTAQPQHF. The CDR3 DNA follows: TGCGCCAGCAGCATTGACACCGCTCAGCCCCAGCATTTT.

As to this clone: The sample carries other DNA sequences with the same CDR3. The rearrangement links TRBV6-5 to TRBJ2-7, with TRBD2 identical over 7 bases. This CDR3 has 13 residues. Per the germline V gene, CDR1 is MNHEY and CDR2 is SVGAGI. Trimming removed 4 bases from V and 3 bases from J; junction bases left unmatched: 3. CDR3 loop: CASSSGLDYEQYF. In DNA form, the CDR3 reads TGTGCCAGCAGTTCAGGACTAGACTACGAGCAGTACTTC.

The rearrangement links TRBV12-3 or TRBV12-4 to TRBJ2-1; D unresolved. This CDR3 spans 11 amino acids. The V and J ends lost 7 bases and 8 bases respectively, with 9 bases between them. The CDR3 sequence is CASKFADEQFF. CDR3 sequence (DNA): TGTGCCAGCAAATTCGCAGATGAGCAGTTCTTC.

The CDR3 coding sequence is TGCGCCAGCAGCCCCGCTGAGCGGGGCTTGTCCTACAATGAGCAGTTCTTC. It encodes CASSPAERGLSYNEQFF. This chain connects TRBV5-1 to TRBJ2-1; TRBD2 matches 7 bases. The junction had 11 bases not matched to a gene; V was cut back by 4 bases and J by 1 base. The CDR3 contains 17 residues. CDR1 and CDR2 (germline): SGHRS, YFSETQ.

With regard to this clone: Other DNA variants within this sample encode the same CDR3. The chain employs TRBV11-3 and TRBJ1-3; 7 nucleotides align to TRBD1. This CDR3 has 15 residues. V shed 5 bases and J 0 bases; nucleotides not matched to a gene: 4. CDR1 is SGHNT and CDR2 is YENEEA in the germline V gene. The CDR3 loop reads CASSLQGYSGNTIYF. The CDR3 DNA reads as TGTGCCAGCAGCCTACAGGGGTACTCTGGAAACACCATATATTTT.

The CDR3 reads CASSTRDGDEKLFF. DNA of the CDR3: TGTGCCAGCAGTACGCGGGACGGGGATGAAAAACTGTTTTTT. V and J are TRBV2 and TRBJ1-4; D perhaps matches TRBD1 (5 bases). Looked up from germline, CDR1 is SNHLY and CDR2 is FYNNEI. The V end lost 5 bases, the J end lost 6 bases, and 13 bases lay between the germline ends. The CDR3 runs to 14 residues.

The chain carries TRBV19 and TRBJ2-7; D might be TRBD2 (6 bases). Looked up from germline, CDR1 is LNHDA and CDR2 is SQIVND (reference sequence). Trimming left V 6 bases short and J 7 bases short, with 22 bases between. The CDR3 runs to 15 residues. This CDR3 reads CASSPTGGGFGEQYF. In DNA, the CDR3 is TGTGCCAGTAGCCCCACCGGTGGGGGGTTTGGGGAGCAGTACTTC.

This clone was seen ten or more times. V and J are TRBV2 and TRBJ1-5; 8 bases are a match to TRBD1. V gave up 1 base and J gave up 5 bases; unmatched junction bases: 1. Germline V gene data show CDR1 as SNHLY and CDR2 as FYNNEI. The CDR3 loop spans 14 amino acids. The CDR3 coding sequence is TGTGCCAGCAGTGAAGAGACAGGGGATCAGCCCCAGCATTTT. This gives the protein CASSEETGDQPQHF.

The chain is built from TRBV14 and TRBJ2-3; D possibly corresponds to TRBD1 (6 bases). V lost 2 bases to trimming and J lost 4 bases, with 19 bases between them. The CDR3 has 17 amino acids. Germline V gives CDR1 SGHDN, CDR2 FVKESK. DNA for the CDR3: TGTGCCAGCAGCCAAATCTTGGCGGGCAGGGGCGCAGATACGCAGTATTTT. Translating gives CASSQILAGRGADTQYF.

This CDR3 reads CASSFGGYADEQFF. CDR3 in DNA: TGTGCCAGCAGCTTCGGCGGGTATGCTGATGAGCAGTTCTTC. The chain is built from TRBV7-2 and TRBJ2-1, with D tentatively TRBD2 (5 bases). Trimming took 3 bases from V and 8 from J, leaving 14 bases between them. Germline lookup yields CDR1 SGHTA and CDR2 FQGNSA. The CDR3 covers 14 residues.

V gene TRBV6-5 combines with J gene TRBJ1-4; D is undetermined. Germline V gene data show CDR1 as MNHEY and CDR2 as SVGAGI. V lost 0 bases, J lost 12 bases, and 20 bases lay in between. The CDR3 contains 16 residues. The CDR3 spells CASSYSSSKGSLELFF. The CDR3 DNA reads TGTGCCAGCAGTTACTCGAGTAGTAAGGGTTCACTAGAACTGTTTTTT.

The chain joins TRBV5-1 to TRBJ2-3, with a tentative D call TRBD1 (6 bases). Germline-derived CDR1 and CDR2 are SGHRS and YFSETQ. The CDR3 has 19 amino acids. V was shortened by 4 bases and J by 0 bases, with 24 bases between the two germline ends. The CDR3, as DNA: TGCGCCAGCAGCGCGTTTTACCGGGACAACAACTCTAGCACAGATACGCAGTATTTT. This translates into CASSAFYRDNNSSTDTQYF.

There are a few counts of this clone. V usage is TRBV27 and J usage is TRBJ2-1; 7 bases align to TRBD2. CDR3 length: 15 residues. V lost 6 bases and J lost 5; bases outside the gene matches: 10. Germline V gene data show CDR1 as MNHEY and CDR2 as SMNVEV (reference sequence). CDR3 loop: CASSLWGGTHNEQFF. In nucleotides, the CDR3 is TGTGCCAGCAGCCTTTGGGGGGGGACCCACAATGAGCAGTTCTTC.

The genes are TRBV4-2 and TRBJ2-3; 9 bases fit TRBD2. From germline, CDR1 is LGHNA and CDR2 YNFKEQ. J gave up 0 bases and V 1 base, and 11 bases lay outside the gene matches. There are 19 residues in the CDR3. The chain's CDR3 is CASSQGTSALYFSTDTQYF. As DNA, the CDR3 is TGTGCCAGCAGCCAAGGGACTAGCGCACTTTATTTCAGCACAGATACGCAGTATTTT.